This TCR beta chain comes out of a study of cytomegalovirus exposure and HLA in healthy donors. This clone was seen just once. Primers included in the PCR were 60 Vbeta and 13 Jbeta primers. In the authors' workflow: Counted up in a later analysis, unique TCR beta chains came to some 82 million, with around 12 million shared. Here immunoSEQ multiplex PCR was the method, and the copy in TCRdb shows in-frame clones only, minus some. The V and J calls and clone size were taken over from that table, and D and trimming were inferred from the DNA. The repertoire holds about 100,000 clones, with around 74% as singletons. The junction had 7 bases not matched to a gene; V was cut back by 4 bases and J by 6 bases. CDR1 and CDR2 from the germline V gene are MNHNS and SASEGT. CDR3 length: 15 amino acids.

Sequenced: PBMCs. This TCR was recovered from a man aged 40-49 years in good health and CMV-seropositive. The chain has TRBV6-1 and TRBJ2-4; 9 nucleotides line up with TRBD1. CDR3 protein: CASSAQQGAGNIQYF. The CDR3 DNA is TGTGCCAGCAGTGCTCAACAGGGGGCTGGAAACATTCAGTACTTC.